These T cell receptor beta chains were read from a single sample in a study of T cells after yellow fever vaccination. TCRdb re-called the 5' RACE reads with MiXCR, one entry per CDR3 protein. The sample consists of 500,000 to 650,000 distinct CDR3 sequences, 9% to 15% of them appearing once. This sample comprised PBMCs, obtained on the day of the yellow fever booster vaccination. The source is a young man who received the YFV17D yellow fever vaccine. Both conserved end residues are trimmed from each CDR3. Size is omitted from some rows. Given values are once, few, many or a class for expanded clones.

TRBJ2-4 TRBV12-3/TRBV12-4 NA ASSLSPPENIQY
TRBJ2-1 TRBV3-1 few ASSQDVKAGPNF
TRBJ2-7 TRBV12-3/TRBV12-4 NA ASSFSAGGSEQY
TRBJ2-5 TRBV18 NA ASSPDVGAEETQY
TRBJ2-7 TRBV7-2 NA ASSPGLAAFEQY
TRBJ2-1 TRBV12-3/TRBV12-4 NA ASSLGRQYNEQF
TRBJ2-1 TRBV5-6 NA ASSLAGSGVPYNEQF
TRBJ2-2 TRBV12-3/TRBV12-4 many ASMRGGSNTGELF
TRBJ2-1 TRBV6-2/TRBV6-3 NA ASSYAAGLSSYNEQF
TRBJ2-1 TRBV6-2/TRBV6-3 NA ASSYGGGLTEQF
TRBJ2-3 TRBV4-3 NA ASSQVRGVRDTQY
TRBJ2-2 TRBV5-1 NA ASSLAKGLANANTGELF
TRBJ2-7 TRBV29-1 NA SALTGAKNEQY
TRBJ2-5 TRBV6-1 few ATDPWDRRGQETQY
TRBJ1-4 TRBV7-2 few ASSRTGMKLTNEKLF
TRBJ2-1 TRBV6-2/TRBV6-3 few ASRRAGASYNEQF
TRBJ1-6 TRBV12-3/TRBV12-4 few ASRKPGTGSNSPLH
TRBJ2-2 TRBV20-1 few SAREDRKNTGELF
TRBJ2-1 TRBV28 many AAEGRLGPLNEQF
TRBJ1-1 TRBV25-1 NA ASSSGTVLTAF
TRBJ2-1 TRBV24-1 few ATSVGRGNNEQF
TRBJ2-2 TRBV9 few ASSVFGDNTGELF
TRBJ2-6 TRBV15 NA ATSRVKDSSGANVLT
TRBJ1-1 TRBV30 NA AWGYGSEAF
TRBJ2-5 TRBV10-3 few AIRTGLKETQY
TRBJ2-2 TRBV18 NA ASSPLGDRGSGELF
TRBJ2-5 TRBV7-9 few ASSSWTEETQY
TRBJ1-5 TRBV2 NA ASKFQGYSNQPQH
TRBJ2-5 TRBV18 many ASLDISRSETQY
TRBJ2-5 TRBV7-9 few ASTFGTSGRAQETQY
TRBJ1-1 TRBV6-5 NA ASSYPQGLPNTEAF
TRBJ2-1 TRBV15 few ATSRAPREFYNEQF
TRBJ2-1 TRBV7-2 few ASSVGGDLDEQF
TRBJ1-5 TRBV30 NA ACADRDFSNQPQH
TRBJ2-7 TRBV28 few ASSHGQSSYEQY
TRBJ1-2 TRBV3-1 NA ASSLGFYYGYT
TRBJ2-3 TRBV7-2 NA ASSLAGGLLSTDTQY
TRBJ2-7 TRBV23-1 few ASSQSWESYEQY
TRBJ1-3 TRBV7-3 few ASSHPDRGAVGNTIY
TRBJ1-2 TRBV28 many ASRTNYGYT
TRBJ2-3 TRBV29-1 NA SGAGSTDTQY
TRBJ2-1 TRBV5-1 few ASSIGQGYEQF
TRBJ1-4 TRBV25-1 few ASSVSTDEKLF
TRBJ1-1 TRBV20-1 NA SARGGVGTEAF